This T cell receptor beta chain was retrieved from a study of neoadjuvant anti-PD-1 for oral cavity cancer. General study results and limits: Higher pretreatment Treg/Th17 ratios tracked higher pretreatment blood clonality. Each response group had just a few patients in TCR analyses.

The patients had HPV-negative, locally advanced oral cavity squamous cell carcinoma. V dropped 0 bases and J dropped 0 bases, with 12 bases sitting between them. This CDR3 has 15 residues. The germline V gene encodes CDR1 SQVTM and CDR2 ANQGSEA. With regard to this clone: Its antigen is currently unknown.

Blood libraries mostly used roughly 0.5 ug genomic DNA, six replicates each. Some clones are missing from TCRdb's copy, which holds only in-frame ones; the method was immunoSEQ multiplex PCR. The data hold about 72,000 clones, with over 70% observed a single time. This rearrangement joins TRBV29-1 to TRBJ2-7, with D tentatively TRBD1 or TRBD2 (6 bases each). The clonotype was recovered from a person between 35 and 79 years old with oral cavity squamous cell carcinoma. Here the sequenced sample was PBMCs, taken before nivolumab (anti-PD-1) treatment. The CDR3 DNA follows: TGCAGCGTTGAAGATCCGGGGGCCAGCTCCTACGAGCAGTACTTC. Translating gives CSVEDPGASSYEQYF.